The 2 T cell receptor beta chains reported below all come from one sample, sequenced in a study of T cell repertoires in cytomegalovirus infection. TCRdb called the reads again in MiXCR, with one record for every CDR3 protein. The table includes some 100,000 distinct CDR3 sequences, about a quarter detected once. Sequenced: CD8+ T cells from PBMCs. Receptor source: a human donor in good health (CMV status not recorded). Some clones in this sample may be carry-over from other donors' samples.

This clonotype showed up many times. The chain recombines TRBV7-2 with TRBJ2-7; D tentatively reads TRBD1 or TRBD2 (5 bases each). Trimming removed 5 bases from V and 3 bases from J, with 17 bases in between. This CDR3 is 15 amino acids long. Germline CDR1 SGHTA, CDR2 FQGNSA. CDR3 DNA: TGTGCCAGCAGCCCGGACACTAGGGTTGGCTACGAGCAGTACTTC. Translating it yields CASSPDTRVGYEQYF.

The chain recombines TRBV7-8 with TRBJ2-3; TRBD2 matches at 8 bases. The CDR3 spans 15 residues. Germline trimming cut 0 bases from V and 6 bases from J; bases unmatched to any gene: 5. Germline V gene sequence: CDR1 SGHVS, CDR2 FQNEAQ. As DNA, the CDR3 is TGTGCCAGCAGCTTAGCAGCGGGGGCCGTGGATACGCAGTATTTT. This gives the protein CASSLAAGAVDTQYF.